These T cell receptor beta chains were read from a single sample in a study of blood T cell repertoires in COVID-19. Assay: immunoSEQ multiplex PCR; the TCRdb copy retains only in-frame clones and omits some. The table has a few hundred thousand clones, 70% to 85% seen once; the top ten hold 0.87%. The sequenced sample was peripheral blood. The receptors shown here come from a human donor with COVID-19, enrolled during active disease. The donor label of this sample is uncertain. Both conserved end residues are part of each CDR3. A D gene is named only where the DNA matches it firmly. The size field is filled for only some rows; it gives once, few, many or a size class.

J gene: TRBJ1-5; clone size: .; D gene: TRBD1; V gene: TRBV6-2/TRBV6-3; CDR3 length: 16; CDR3 DNA: TGTGCCAGCATCCCGACAGGGGGGTATAGCAATCAGCCCCAGCATTTT; CDR3 protein: CASIPTGGYSNQPQHF
J gene: TRBJ1-5; clone size: .; D gene: .; V gene: TRBV21-1; CDR3 length: 16; CDR3 DNA: TGTGCCAGCAGCAAAGGCTTGGGGGGTAGCAATCAGCCCCAGCATTTT; CDR3 protein: CASSKGLGGSNQPQHF
J gene: TRBJ1-1; clone size: .; D gene: TRBD1; V gene: TRBV7-8; CDR3 length: 14; CDR3 DNA: TGTGCCAGCAGCTTTCCTTACAGGGGAGGTGAAGCTTTCTTT; CDR3 protein: CASSFPYRGGEAFF
J gene: TRBJ1-4; clone size: .; D gene: .; V gene: TRBV19; CDR3 length: 14; CDR3 DNA: TGTGCCAGTTCGCCAGACGGTCGGGATGAAAAACTGTTTTTT; CDR3 protein: CASSPDGRDEKLFF
J gene: TRBJ1-1; clone size: few; D gene: .; V gene: TRBV2; CDR3 length: 12; CDR3 DNA: TGTGCCAGCGGAATAGACACCAATGAAGCTTTCTTT; CDR3 protein: CASGIDTNEAFF
J gene: TRBJ2-3; clone size: .; D gene: TRBD1; V gene: TRBV29-1; CDR3 length: 13; CDR3 DNA: TGCAGCGTTGGGCGGGACAGGGGAGGTACGCAGTATTTT; CDR3 protein: CSVGRDRGGTQYF
J gene: TRBJ2-6; clone size: .; D gene: .; V gene: TRBV7-3; CDR3 length: 16; CDR3 DNA: TGTGCCAGCAGCGCGCGTGCGGCAGCTGGGGCCAACGTCCTGACTTTC; CDR3 protein: CASSARAAAGANVLTF
J gene: TRBJ1-2; clone size: .; D gene: .; V gene: TRBV5-5; CDR3 length: 13; CDR3 DNA: TGTGCCAGCAGCTTGTGGGGAGACTATGGCTACACCTTC; CDR3 protein: CASSLWGDYGYTF
J gene: TRBJ2-7; clone size: .; D gene: .; V gene: TRBV20-1; CDR3 length: 11; CDR3 DNA: TGCAGTGTTGGGCAGAGCTACGAGCAGTACTTC; CDR3 protein: CSVGQSYEQYF
J gene: TRBJ2-1; clone size: .; D gene: TRBD2; V gene: TRBV15; CDR3 length: 18; CDR3 DNA: TGTGCCACCAGCGGCTACAACCAGGGACTAGCGGGAGCAAATGAGCAGTTCTTC; CDR3 protein: CATSGYNQGLAGANEQFF
J gene: TRBJ1-1; clone size: few; D gene: .; V gene: TRBV2; CDR3 length: 14; CDR3 DNA: TGTGCCAGCAGTGAAACGGGGGGACGTACTGAAGCTTTCTTT; CDR3 protein: CASSETGGRTEAFF
J gene: TRBJ1-1; clone size: .; D gene: TRBD1; V gene: TRBV6-5; CDR3 length: 14; CDR3 DNA: TGTGCCGGAGGGACAGGGGGCGCGGGGACTGAAGCTTTCTTT; CDR3 protein: CAGGTGGAGTEAFF
J gene: TRBJ1-4; clone size: .; D gene: .; V gene: TRBV28; CDR3 length: 13; CDR3 DNA: TGTGCCAGCATGAGGGCAGAAAATGAAAAACTGTTTTTT; CDR3 protein: CASMRAENEKLFF
J gene: TRBJ1-5; clone size: .; D gene: .; V gene: TRBV6-5; CDR3 length: 15; CDR3 DNA: TGTGCCAGCAGGGGTCAGGGTATGAGCAATCAGCCCCAGCATTTT; CDR3 protein: CASRGQGMSNQPQHF
J gene: TRBJ2-7; clone size: .; D gene: .; V gene: TRBV7-8; CDR3 length: 15; CDR3 DNA: TGTGCCAGCAGGCGGACGGGGGAGAGCTCCTACGAGCAGTACTTC; CDR3 protein: CASRRTGESSYEQYF
J gene: TRBJ2-1; clone size: .; D gene: .; V gene: TRBV3-1/TRBV3-2; CDR3 length: 17; CDR3 DNA: TGTGCCAGCAGCCAAGGGCCCCCAGCGGCTTCCTACAATGAGCAGTTCTTC; CDR3 protein: CASSQGPPAASYNEQFF
J gene: TRBJ2-7; clone size: .; D gene: TRBD1; V gene: TRBV6-5; CDR3 length: 13; CDR3 DNA: TGTGCCACAACCGGGACAGTAACCTACGAGCAGTACTTC; CDR3 protein: CATTGTVTYEQYF
J gene: TRBJ2-3; clone size: .; D gene: TRBD2; V gene: TRBV7-3; CDR3 length: 19; CDR3 DNA: TGTGCCAGCAGCTTGCGATCACACGGGACTAGCGGTCGGACAGATACGCAGTATTTT; CDR3 protein: CASSLRSHGTSGRTDTQYF
J gene: TRBJ2-2; clone size: .; D gene: TRBD2; V gene: TRBV7-9; CDR3 length: 14; CDR3 DNA: TGTGCCAGCAGCCAGACTAGCGTAACCGGGGAGCTGTTTTTT; CDR3 protein: CASSQTSVTGELFF
J gene: TRBJ2-7; clone size: .; D gene: .; V gene: TRBV11-2; CDR3 length: 11; CDR3 DNA: TGTGCCAGCACCAGCTCCTACGAGCAGTACTTC; CDR3 protein: CASTSSYEQYF
J gene: TRBJ1-2; clone size: few; D gene: .; V gene: TRBV9; CDR3 length: 17; CDR3 DNA: TGTGCCAGCAGCAAGCGACTTGATGTCGGGACAAGCTATGGCTACACCTTC; CDR3 protein: CASSKRLDVGTSYGYTF
J gene: TRBJ1-2; clone size: once; D gene: .; V gene: TRBV7-8; CDR3 length: 15; CDR3 DNA: TGTGCCAGCAGCTTATCCGTCGCGGAGGGCTATGGCTACACCTTC; CDR3 protein: CASSLSVAEGYGYTF
J gene: TRBJ2-7; clone size: .; D gene: TRBD1; V gene: TRBV18; CDR3 length: 14; CDR3 DNA: TGTGCCAGCTCAGCGACAGGGGAGGACAACGAGCAGTACTTC; CDR3 protein: CASSATGEDNEQYF
J gene: TRBJ2-2; clone size: once; D gene: TRBD2; V gene: TRBV28; CDR3 length: 14; CDR3 DNA: TGTGCCGGTGGGACTAGCGGAAACACCGGGGAGCTGTTTTTT; CDR3 protein: CAGGTSGNTGELFF
J gene: TRBJ2-7; clone size: .; D gene: .; V gene: TRBV2; CDR3 length: 11; CDR3 DNA: TGTGCCAGCAGTGGCGGGTACGAGCAGTACTTC; CDR3 protein: CASSGGYEQYF
J gene: TRBJ2-7; clone size: .; D gene: .; V gene: TRBV14; CDR3 length: 14; CDR3 DNA: TGTGCCAGCAGCCAAGGCAGGGTGGGGGCCGAGCAGTACTTC; CDR3 protein: CASSQGRVGAEQYF
J gene: TRBJ1-1; clone size: few; D gene: TRBD1; V gene: TRBV29-1; CDR3 length: 13; CDR3 DNA: TGCAGCGCTCGGACAGGAGCCGACACTGAAGCTTTCTTT; CDR3 protein: CSARTGADTEAFF
J gene: TRBJ2-2; clone size: once; D gene: .; V gene: TRBV3-1/TRBV3-2; CDR3 length: 14; CDR3 DNA: TGTGCCAGCAGCCAGGGGCTAGCGTCCGGGGAGCTGTTTTTT; CDR3 protein: CASSQGLASGELFF
J gene: TRBJ1-1; clone size: few; D gene: .; V gene: TRBV30; CDR3 length: 14; CDR3 DNA: TGTGCCTGGAGGATCGAAAGGAGAGGCACTGAAGCTTTCTTT; CDR3 protein: CAWRIERRGTEAFF
J gene: TRBJ1-1; clone size: once; D gene: TRBD1; V gene: TRBV5-1; CDR3 length: 14; CDR3 DNA: TGCGCCAGCAGCTTGGGACAGGGAGGTCCTGAAGCTTTCTTT; CDR3 protein: CASSLGQGGPEAFF
J gene: TRBJ2-1; clone size: few; D gene: .; V gene: TRBV30; CDR3 length: 14; CDR3 DNA: TGTGCCTGGAGTGGGGAGAGTCTCTACAATGAGCAGTTCTTC; CDR3 protein: CAWSGESLYNEQFF
J gene: TRBJ1-2; clone size: .; D gene: .; V gene: TRBV5-6; CDR3 length: 14; CDR3 DNA: TGTGCCAGCAGCTTACAGGGACGTGTCCTCCCCTACACCTTC; CDR3 protein: CASSLQGRVLPYTF
J gene: TRBJ2-2; clone size: .; D gene: .; V gene: TRBV1; CDR3 length: 14; CDR3 DNA: TGCACCAGCAGCCTCCGGGGGGCGCGCGGGGAGCTGTTTTTT; CDR3 protein: CTSSLRGARGELFF
J gene: TRBJ1-1; clone size: .; D gene: .; V gene: TRBV19; CDR3 length: 15; CDR3 DNA: TGTGCCAGTAGTATTAACGTGGGGGGGAACACTGAAGCTTTCTTT; CDR3 protein: CASSINVGGNTEAFF
J gene: TRBJ1-5; clone size: .; D gene: .; V gene: TRBV28; CDR3 length: 15; CDR3 DNA: TGTGCCAGCAGTGCCGCGAGTGGGGGGACCCAGCCCCAGCATTTT; CDR3 protein: CASSAASGGTQPQHF
J gene: TRBJ1-5; clone size: .; D gene: .; V gene: TRBV28; CDR3 length: 16; CDR3 DNA: TGTGCCAGCAGTGCCCAACAGGGTTATAGCAATCAGCCCCAGCATTTT; CDR3 protein: CASSAQQGYSNQPQHF
J gene: TRBJ2-7; clone size: .; D gene: .; V gene: TRBV6-1; CDR3 length: 14; CDR3 DNA: TGTGCCAGCAGTGAAGTGTGGCAGAACTACGAGCAGTACTTC; CDR3 protein: CASSEVWQNYEQYF
J gene: TRBJ2-7; clone size: .; D gene: TRBD1; V gene: TRBV9; CDR3 length: 15; CDR3 DNA: TGTGCCAGCAGCGTGGGCCAGGGGGATGCGTACGAGCAGTACTTC; CDR3 protein: CASSVGQGDAYEQYF
J gene: TRBJ1-2; clone size: .; D gene: TRBD1; V gene: TRBV3-1/TRBV3-2; CDR3 length: 16; CDR3 DNA: TGTGCCAGCAGCCAAGATAGACAGGGGGCTTCCTATGGCTACACCTTC; CDR3 protein: CASSQDRQGASYGYTF
J gene: TRBJ2-7; clone size: once; D gene: TRBD1; V gene: TRBV29-1; CDR3 length: 14; CDR3 DNA: TGCAGCGTGATGGACAGGCCTCTCTCCTACGAGCAGTACTTC; CDR3 protein: CSVMDRPLSYEQYF
J gene: TRBJ2-5; clone size: .; D gene: .; V gene: TRBV19; CDR3 length: 14; CDR3 DNA: TGTGCCAGTAGTCCACGCGCGGGCGGAGAGACCCAGTACTTC; CDR3 protein: CASSPRAGGETQYF
J gene: TRBJ2-3; clone size: .; D gene: TRBD1; V gene: TRBV15; CDR3 length: 15; CDR3 DNA: TGTGCCACCAGCAGCACGGGACAGGGGTTGGATACGCAGTATTTT; CDR3 protein: CATSSTGQGLDTQYF
J gene: TRBJ1-2; clone size: .; D gene: .; V gene: TRBV12-3/TRBV12-4; CDR3 length: 13; CDR3 DNA: TGTGCCAGCACCCGATTCGGGGTCCGCGGCTACACCTTC; CDR3 protein: CASTRFGVRGYTF
J gene: TRBJ1-2; clone size: once; D gene: .; V gene: TRBV19; CDR3 length: 14; CDR3 DNA: TGTGCCACTTACTCCCCGCTCCGAACCTATGGCTACACCTTC; CDR3 protein: CATYSPLRTYGYTF
J gene: TRBJ2-7; clone size: .; D gene: TRBD1; V gene: TRBV30; CDR3 length: 16; CDR3 DNA: TGTGCCTGGAGGGACTACGGACAGGGGGAAGCCTACGAGCAGTACTTC; CDR3 protein: CAWRDYGQGEAYEQYF
J gene: TRBJ1-4; clone size: .; D gene: .; V gene: TRBV12-3/TRBV12-4; CDR3 length: 13; CDR3 DNA: TGTGCCAGCCTGGAGTCATCTAATGAAAAACTGTTTTTT; CDR3 protein: CASLESSNEKLFF
J gene: TRBJ2-2; clone size: .; D gene: TRBD1; V gene: TRBV7-9; CDR3 length: 16; CDR3 DNA: TGTGCCAGCAGCAAGGACAGGGGGACGGACACCGGGGAGCTGTTTTTT; CDR3 protein: CASSKDRGTDTGELFF